This T cell receptor (beta chain) appears in the sequencing data of a study of CD8+CD57+ T cells in acquired aplastic anemia. The length of the CDR3 is 16 residues. V shed 9 bases and J 0 bases; nucleotides not matched to a gene: 11. Germline V gene lookup returns CDR1 SGHAT and CDR2 FQDESV (reference sequence). For CDR3 and TCR beta VDJ profiling, genomic DNA was the template used. In TCRdb, the reads were re-called with MiXCR into one record per CDR3 protein. The table includes roughly 150,000 distinct CDR3 sequences, roughly half detected once. Individuals selected for sequencing had exhibited CD8+CD57+ cell expansion on flow cytometry.

The V and J genes are TRBV11-1 and TRBJ1-5, with 7 bases matching TRBD1. This sequence originates from a human donor with aplastic anemia. The sample consisted of sorted CD4+, CD8+, or CD8+CD57+ T cells (not recorded which) from PBMCs. The CDR3 nucleotides read TGTGCCAGTAGTGTGACAGGGTTAACTAGCAATCAGCCCCAGCATTTT. Residues: CASSVTGLTSNQPQHF.